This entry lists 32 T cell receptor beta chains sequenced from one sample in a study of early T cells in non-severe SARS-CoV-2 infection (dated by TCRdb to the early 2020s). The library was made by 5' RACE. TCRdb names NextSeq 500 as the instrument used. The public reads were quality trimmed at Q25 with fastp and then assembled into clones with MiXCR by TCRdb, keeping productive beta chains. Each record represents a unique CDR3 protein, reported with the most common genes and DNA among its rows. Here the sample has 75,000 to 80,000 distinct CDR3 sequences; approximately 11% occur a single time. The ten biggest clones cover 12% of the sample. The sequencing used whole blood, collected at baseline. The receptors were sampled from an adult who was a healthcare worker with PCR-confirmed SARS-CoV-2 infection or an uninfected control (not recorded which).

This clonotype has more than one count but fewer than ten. The CDR3 sequence: CASSEALADPFNEQFF. The CDR3 nucleotides are TGTGCCAGCAGTGAAGCTTTGGCAGACCCATTCAATGAGCAGTTCTTC. The rearrangement joins TRBV2 to TRBJ2-1, with D uncertain. The CDR3 is 16 residues long. Trimming removed 0 bases at V and 6 bases at J, with 15 bases between. Per germline, CDR1 SNHLY and CDR2 FYNNEI. Supplemented by reference TRBV2 and TRBJ2-1, the full variable domain reads EPEVTQTPSHQVTQMGQEVILRCVPISNHLYFYWYRQILGQKVEFLVSFYNNEISEKSEIFDDQFSVERPDGSNFTLKIRSTKLEDSAMYFCASSEALADPFNEQFFGPGTRLTVL.

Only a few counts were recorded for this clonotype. The CDR3 bases are TGTGCCAGCAGTAAGCGGACAGGGATGGGCGAGCAGTACTTC. Its translation: CASSKRTGMGEQYF. V usage is TRBV6-5 and J usage is TRBJ2-7; the match to TRBD1 covers 8 bases. Germline V CDR1 and CDR2: MNHEY, SVGAGI. Trimming cost V 5 bases and J 6 bases; bases outside gene matches: 9. The CDR3 runs to 14 residues.

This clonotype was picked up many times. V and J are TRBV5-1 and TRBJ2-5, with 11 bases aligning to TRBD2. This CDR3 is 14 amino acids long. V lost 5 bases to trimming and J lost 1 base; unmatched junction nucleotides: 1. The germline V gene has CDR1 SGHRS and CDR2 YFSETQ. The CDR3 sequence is CASRTSGVQETQYF. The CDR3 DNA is TGCGCCAGCAGGACTAGCGGGGTCCAAGAGACCCAGTACTTC.

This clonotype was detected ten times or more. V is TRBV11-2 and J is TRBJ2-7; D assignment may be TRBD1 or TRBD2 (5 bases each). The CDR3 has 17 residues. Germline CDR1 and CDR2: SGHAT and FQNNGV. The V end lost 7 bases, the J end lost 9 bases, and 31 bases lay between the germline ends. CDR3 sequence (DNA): TGTGCCAGCACCCCGGTACGGGGTAAGGGGAGTGAGCTACGGCAGTACTTC. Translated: CASTPVRGKGSELRQYF.

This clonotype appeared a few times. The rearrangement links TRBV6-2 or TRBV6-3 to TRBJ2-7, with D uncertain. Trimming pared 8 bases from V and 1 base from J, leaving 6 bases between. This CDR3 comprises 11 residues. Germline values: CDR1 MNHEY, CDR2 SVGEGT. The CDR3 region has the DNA TGTGCCAGCGGGGAATCCTACGAGCAGTACTTC. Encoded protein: CASGESYEQYF.

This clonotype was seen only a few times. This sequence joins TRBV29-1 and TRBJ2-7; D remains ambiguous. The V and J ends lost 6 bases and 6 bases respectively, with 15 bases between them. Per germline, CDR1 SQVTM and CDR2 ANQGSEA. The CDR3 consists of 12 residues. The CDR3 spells CSVSESKAEQYF. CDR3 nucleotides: TGCAGCGTCTCCGAATCAAAGGCCGAGCAGTACTTC.

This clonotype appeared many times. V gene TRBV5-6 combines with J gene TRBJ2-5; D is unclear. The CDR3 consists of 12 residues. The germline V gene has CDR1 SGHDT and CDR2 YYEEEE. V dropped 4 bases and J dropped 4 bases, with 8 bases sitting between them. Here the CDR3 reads CASSAGVETQYF. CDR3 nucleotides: TGTGCCAGCAGCGCAGGTGTAGAGACCCAGTACTTC.

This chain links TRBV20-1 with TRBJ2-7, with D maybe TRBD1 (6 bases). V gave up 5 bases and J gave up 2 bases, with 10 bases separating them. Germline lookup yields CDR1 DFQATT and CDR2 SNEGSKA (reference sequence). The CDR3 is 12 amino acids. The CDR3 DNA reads TGCAGTGCTCACGACAGGACCTACGAGCAGTACTTC. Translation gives CSAHDRTYEQYF.

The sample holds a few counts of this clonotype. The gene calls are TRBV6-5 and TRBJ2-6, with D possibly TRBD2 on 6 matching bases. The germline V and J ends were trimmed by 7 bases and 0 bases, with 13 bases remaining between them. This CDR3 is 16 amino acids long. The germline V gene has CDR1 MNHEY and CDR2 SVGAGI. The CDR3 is CASTGVRRSGANVLTF. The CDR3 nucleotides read TGTGCCAGCACGGGGGTCCGGCGCTCTGGGGCCAACGTCCTGACTTTC.

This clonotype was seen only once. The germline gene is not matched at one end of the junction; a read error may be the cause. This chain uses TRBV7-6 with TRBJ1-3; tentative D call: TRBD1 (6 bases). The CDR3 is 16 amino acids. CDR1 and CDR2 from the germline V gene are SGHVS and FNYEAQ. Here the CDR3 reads CASGGQRTGSENTIYF. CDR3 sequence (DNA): TGTGCCAGCGGAGGACAGCGGACTGGCTCTGAAAACACCATATATTTT.

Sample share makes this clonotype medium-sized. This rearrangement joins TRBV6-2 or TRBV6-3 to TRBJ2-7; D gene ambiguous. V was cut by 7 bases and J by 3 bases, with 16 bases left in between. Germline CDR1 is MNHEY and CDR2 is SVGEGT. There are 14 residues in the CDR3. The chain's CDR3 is CASTFGGEYYEQYF. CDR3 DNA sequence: TGTGCCAGCACCTTCGGCGGAGAATACTACGAGCAGTACTTC.

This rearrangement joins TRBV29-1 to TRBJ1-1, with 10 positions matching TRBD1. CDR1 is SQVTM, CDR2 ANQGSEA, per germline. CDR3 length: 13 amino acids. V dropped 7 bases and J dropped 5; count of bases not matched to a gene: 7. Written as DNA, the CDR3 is TGCAGCGGAAGGACAGGGGGTTTGACTGAAGCTTTCTTT. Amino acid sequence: CSGRTGGLTEAFF.

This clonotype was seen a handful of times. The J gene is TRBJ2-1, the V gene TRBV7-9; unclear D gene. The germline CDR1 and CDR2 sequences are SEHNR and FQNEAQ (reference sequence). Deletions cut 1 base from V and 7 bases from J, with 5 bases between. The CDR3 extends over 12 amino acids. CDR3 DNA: TGTGCCAGCAGCTTAGTGGGGAATGAGCAGTTCTTC. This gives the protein CASSLVGNEQFF.

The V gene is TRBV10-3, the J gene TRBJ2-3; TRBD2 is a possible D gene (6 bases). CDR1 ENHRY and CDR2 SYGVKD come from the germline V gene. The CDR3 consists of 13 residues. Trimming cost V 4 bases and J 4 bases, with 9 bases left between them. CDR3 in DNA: TGTGCCATCAGTGGTTGGGGGGCAGATACGCAGTATTTT. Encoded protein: CAISGWGADTQYF.

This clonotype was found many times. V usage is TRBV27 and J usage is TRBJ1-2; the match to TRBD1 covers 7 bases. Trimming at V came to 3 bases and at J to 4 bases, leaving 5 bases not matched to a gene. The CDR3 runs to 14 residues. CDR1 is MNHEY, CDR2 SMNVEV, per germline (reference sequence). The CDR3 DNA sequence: TGTGCCAGCAGTTTCGGGACAGTCCCCTATGGCTACACCTTC. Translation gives CASSFGTVPYGYTF.

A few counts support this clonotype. In DNA, the CDR3 is TGTGCCAGCAGTGTACAACAGGGGTCCCCCTACGAGCAGTACTTC. This sequence encodes CASSVQQGSPYEQYF. The chain links TRBV6-1 to TRBJ2-7, with 7 bases that match TRBD1. The CDR3 is 15 amino acids. Germline lookup yields CDR1 MNHNS and CDR2 SASEGT. The junction had 8 bases not matched to a gene; V was cut back by 4 bases and J by 2 bases.

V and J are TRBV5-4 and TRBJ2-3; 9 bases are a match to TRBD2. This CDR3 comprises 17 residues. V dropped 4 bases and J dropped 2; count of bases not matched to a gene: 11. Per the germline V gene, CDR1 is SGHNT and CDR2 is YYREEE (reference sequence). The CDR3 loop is CASSTPGLAGATDTQYF. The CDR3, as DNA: TGTGCCAGCAGCACCCCCGGGTTAGCGGGGGCCACAGATACGCAGTATTTT.

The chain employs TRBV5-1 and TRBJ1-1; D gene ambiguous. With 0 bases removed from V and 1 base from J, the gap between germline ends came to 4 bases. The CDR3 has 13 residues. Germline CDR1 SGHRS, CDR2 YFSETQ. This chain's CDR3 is CASSLEGNTEAFF. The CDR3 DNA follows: TGCGCCAGCAGCTTGGAGGGGAACACTGAAGCTTTCTTT.

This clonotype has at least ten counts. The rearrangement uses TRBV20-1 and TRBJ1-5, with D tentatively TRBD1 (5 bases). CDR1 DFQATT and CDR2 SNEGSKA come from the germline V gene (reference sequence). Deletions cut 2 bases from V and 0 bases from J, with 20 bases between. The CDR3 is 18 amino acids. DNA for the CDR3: TGCAGTGCTAGACCTGCTAGACAGTCCAAGTATAGCAATCAGCCCCAGCATTTT. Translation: CSARPARQSKYSNQPQHF.

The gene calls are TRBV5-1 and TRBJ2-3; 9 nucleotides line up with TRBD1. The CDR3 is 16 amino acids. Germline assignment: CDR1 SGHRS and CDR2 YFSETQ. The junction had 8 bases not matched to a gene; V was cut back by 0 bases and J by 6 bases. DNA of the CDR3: TGCGCCAGCAGCTTGGCCGCGACGGGACAGGGTGATACGCAGTATTTT. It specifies CASSLAATGQGDTQYF.

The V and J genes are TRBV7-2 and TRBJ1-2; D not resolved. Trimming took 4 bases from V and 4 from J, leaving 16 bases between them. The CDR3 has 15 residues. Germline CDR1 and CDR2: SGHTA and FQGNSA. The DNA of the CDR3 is TGTGCCAGCAGCTCCAACGCGGGCGTTCTCTATGGCTACACCTTC. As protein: CASSSNAGVLYGYTF.

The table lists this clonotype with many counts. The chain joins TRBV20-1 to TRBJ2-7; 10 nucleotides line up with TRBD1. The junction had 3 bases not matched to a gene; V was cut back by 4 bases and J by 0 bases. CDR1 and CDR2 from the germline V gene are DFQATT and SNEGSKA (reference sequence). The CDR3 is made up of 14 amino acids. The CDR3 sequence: CSATGQGSSYEQYF. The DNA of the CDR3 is TGCAGTGCTACGGGACAGGGGAGCTCCTACGAGCAGTACTTC.

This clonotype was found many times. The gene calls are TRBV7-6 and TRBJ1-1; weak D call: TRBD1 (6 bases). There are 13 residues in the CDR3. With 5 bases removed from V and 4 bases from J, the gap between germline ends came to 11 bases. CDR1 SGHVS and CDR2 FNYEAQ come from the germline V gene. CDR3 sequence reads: CASSLPGATEAFF. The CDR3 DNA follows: TGTGCCAGCAGCCTACCGGGGGCCACTGAAGCTTTCTTT.

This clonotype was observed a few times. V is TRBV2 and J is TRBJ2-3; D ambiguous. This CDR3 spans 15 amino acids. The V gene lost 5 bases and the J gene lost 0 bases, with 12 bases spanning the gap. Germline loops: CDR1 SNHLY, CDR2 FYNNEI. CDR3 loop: CASSSYGPSTDTQYF. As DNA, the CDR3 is TGTGCCAGCAGTAGCTATGGACCTAGCACAGATACGCAGTATTTT.

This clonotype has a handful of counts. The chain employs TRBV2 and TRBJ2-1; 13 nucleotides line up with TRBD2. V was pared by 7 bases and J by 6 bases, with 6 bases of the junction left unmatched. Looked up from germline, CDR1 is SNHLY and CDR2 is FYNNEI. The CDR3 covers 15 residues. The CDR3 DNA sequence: TGTGCCAGCAACCGACTAGCGGGGGGCCCCAATGAGCAGTTCTTC. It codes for CASNRLAGGPNEQFF.

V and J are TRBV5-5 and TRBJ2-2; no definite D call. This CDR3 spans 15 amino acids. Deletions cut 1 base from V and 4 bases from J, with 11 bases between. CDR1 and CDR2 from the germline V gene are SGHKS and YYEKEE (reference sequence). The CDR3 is CASSLYVGTTGELFF. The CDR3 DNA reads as TGTGCCAGCAGCTTGTACGTCGGAACCACCGGGGAGCTGTTTTTT. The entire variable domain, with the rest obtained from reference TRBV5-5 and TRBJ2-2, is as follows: DAGVTQSPTHLIKTRGQQVTLRCSPISGHKSVSWYQQVLGQGPQFIFQYYEKEERGRGNFPDRFSARQFPNYSSELNVNALLLGDSALYLCASSLYVGTTGELFFGEGSRLTVL.

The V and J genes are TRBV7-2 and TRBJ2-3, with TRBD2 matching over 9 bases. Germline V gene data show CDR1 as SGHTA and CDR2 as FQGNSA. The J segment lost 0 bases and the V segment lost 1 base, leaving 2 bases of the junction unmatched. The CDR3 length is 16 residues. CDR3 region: CASSLVLAGSTDTQYF. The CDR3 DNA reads TGTGCCAGCAGCTTAGTTCTAGCGGGGAGCACAGATACGCAGTATTTT.

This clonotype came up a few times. This chain's CDR3 is CASSIAPESNQPQHF. DNA for the CDR3: TGTGCCAGTAGTATCGCGCCCGAAAGCAATCAGCCCCAGCATTTT. The rearrangement uses TRBV19 and TRBJ1-5, with no clear D. Trimming took off 3 bases at V and 1 base at J, with 10 bases between the two ends. This CDR3 region has 15 residues. Germline CDR1 and CDR2: LNHDA and SQIVND (reference sequence). The entire variable domain, with the rest obtained from reference TRBV19 and TRBJ1-5, is as follows: DGGITQSPKYLFRKEGQNVTLSCEQNLNHDAMYWYRQDPGQGLRLIYYSQIVNDFQKGDIAEGYSVSREKKESFPLTVTSAQKNPTAFYLCASSIAPESNQPQHFGDGTRLSIL.

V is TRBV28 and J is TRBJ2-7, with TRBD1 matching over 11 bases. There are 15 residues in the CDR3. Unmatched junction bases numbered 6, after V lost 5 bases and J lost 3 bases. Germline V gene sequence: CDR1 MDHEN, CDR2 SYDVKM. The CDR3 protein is CASSPTGTGGYEQYF. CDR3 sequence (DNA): TGTGCCAGCAGTCCAACCGGGACAGGGGGCTACGAGCAGTACTTC.

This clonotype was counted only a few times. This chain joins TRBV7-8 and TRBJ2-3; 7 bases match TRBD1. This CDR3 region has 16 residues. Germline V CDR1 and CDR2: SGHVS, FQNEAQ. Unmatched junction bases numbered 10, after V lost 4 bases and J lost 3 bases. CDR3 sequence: CASSSKGAVGTDTQYF. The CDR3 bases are TGTGCCAGCAGCTCTAAGGGGGCTGTGGGGACAGATACGCAGTATTTT.

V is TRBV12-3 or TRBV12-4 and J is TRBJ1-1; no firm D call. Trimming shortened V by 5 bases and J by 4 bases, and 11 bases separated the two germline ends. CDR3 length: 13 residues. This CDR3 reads CASSLKGGTEAFF. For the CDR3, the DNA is TGTGCCAGCAGTCTTAAAGGAGGCACTGAAGCTTTCTTT.

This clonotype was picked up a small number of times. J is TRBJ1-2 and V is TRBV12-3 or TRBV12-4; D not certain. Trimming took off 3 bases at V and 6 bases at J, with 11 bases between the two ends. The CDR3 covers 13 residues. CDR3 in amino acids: CASSFTGIDGYTF. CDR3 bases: TGTGCCAGCAGTTTTACTGGGATCGATGGCTACACCTTC.